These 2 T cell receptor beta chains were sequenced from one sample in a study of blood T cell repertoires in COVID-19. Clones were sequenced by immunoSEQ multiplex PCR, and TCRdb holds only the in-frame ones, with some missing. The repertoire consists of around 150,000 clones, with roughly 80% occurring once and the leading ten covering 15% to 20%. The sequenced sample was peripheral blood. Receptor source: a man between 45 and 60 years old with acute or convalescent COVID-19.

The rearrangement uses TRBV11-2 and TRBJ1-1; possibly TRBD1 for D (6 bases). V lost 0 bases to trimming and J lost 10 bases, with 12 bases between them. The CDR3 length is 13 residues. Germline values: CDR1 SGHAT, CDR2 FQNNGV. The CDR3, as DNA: TGTGCCAGCAGCTTAGACAGGGGAAGGGGAGCTTTCTTT. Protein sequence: CASSLDRGRGAFF.

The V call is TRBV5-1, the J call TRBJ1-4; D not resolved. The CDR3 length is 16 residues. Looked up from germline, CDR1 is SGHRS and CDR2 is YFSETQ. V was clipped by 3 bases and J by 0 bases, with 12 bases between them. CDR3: CASSSSVATTNEKLFF. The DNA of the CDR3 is TGCGCCAGCAGCTCCAGCGTGGCTACAACTAATGAAAAACTGTTTTTT. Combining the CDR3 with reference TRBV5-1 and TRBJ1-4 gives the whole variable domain KAGVTQTPRYLIKTRGQQVTLSCSPISGHRSVSWYQQTPGQGLQFLFEYFSETQRNKGNFPGRFSGRQFSNSRSEMNVSTLELGDSALYLCASSSSVATTNEKLFFGSGTQLSVL.